These T cell receptor beta chains were read from a single sample in a study of long-term antiretroviral therapy in people with HIV. Method: immunoSEQ multiplex PCR; TCRdb's copy keeps in-frame clones and lacks some. The sample records about 21,000 clones, around 80% being singletons. Sequencing used unsorted PBMCs, obtained 4.1 years after starting antiretroviral therapy. The receptors here all came from a woman in her thirties or forties with HIV. CDR3s leave out the opening cysteine and the closing phenylalanine or tryptophan.

v_call	j_call	cdr3_aa
TRBV6-1	TRBJ2-1	ASSGTRGGEQF
TRBV13	TRBJ2-1	ASSPPLSNEQF
TRBV11-3	TRBJ2-1	ASSLTFGYNEQF
TRBV10-3	TRBJ1-2	AISASGGHGYT
TRBV4-2	TRBJ2-7	ASSLEPGQGTYEQY
TRBV29-1	TRBJ2-7	SVVSGRKGEQY
TRBV4-1	TRBJ2-7	ASSQVRAGITYEQY
TRBV18	TRBJ1-2	ASSPPGLEDTYGYT
TRBV19	TRBJ2-3	ASSPKGVSTDTQY
TRBV25-1	TRBJ2-3	ASSETTGSTDTQY
TRBV5-4	TRBJ2-3	ASSALTDTQY
TRBV4-1	TRBJ2-5	ASSSSWRADQETQY
TRBV4-2	TRBJ2-5	ASSLGQLETQY
TRBV5-1	TRBJ2-1	ASSLGGGSYNEQF
TRBV6-1	TRBJ2-5	ASGLETQY
TRBV25-1	TRBJ1-5	ASSRRGQYQPQH
TRBV29-1	TRBJ2-5	SVEGLDGAQY
TRBV30	TRBJ1-1	ACTGERAEAF
TRBV20-1	TRBJ1-2	SARGGYT
TRBV5-1	TRBJ2-1	ASSLAKGTDEQF
TRBV4-3	TRBJ2-3	ASSHLLAGGTKTTDTQY
TRBV6-5	TRBJ1-2	ASSYSSGGMGGYT
TRBV27	TRBJ1-1	ASSFQGENTEAF
TRBV28	TRBJ1-2	ATNHYGYT
TRBV4-1	TRBJ2-5	ASSQHGGQETQY
TRBV7-2	TRBJ2-1	ASSPPGERSNEQF
TRBV2	TRBJ2-1	ASGSSGRNNEQF
TRBV7-9	TRBJ2-1	ASSPELSGNEQF
TRBV29-1	TRBJ2-2	SVYSQYTGELF
TRBV5-4	TRBJ1-2	ASRSWMSDLEGGYT
TRBV7-6	TRBJ1-1	ASSPVGGPTAF
TRBV19	TRBJ1-2	ASSIDLATGSFYGYT
TRBV4-3	TRBJ2-2	ASSQEQRSTGELF
TRBV6-6	TRBJ2-7	ASSLDYEQY
TRBV4-1	TRBJ2-1	ASSHGGAGHEQF
TRBV25-1	TRBJ2-3	ASSEWAGTSTDTQY
TRBV7-8	TRBJ2-5	ASSLVTGGQETQY
TRBV30	TRBJ1-2	AWTIYREDLNGYT
TRBV25-1	TRBJ1-4	ASSAAEGGWNEKLF
TRBV6-6	TRBJ1-2	ASSHIGANGYT
TRBV6-6	TRBJ2-7	ASSYSGEQY
TRBV19	TRBJ1-5	ASREVGNQPQH
TRBV19	TRBJ1-5	ASSILLTGFNQPQH
TRBV25-1	TRBJ2-1	ASSELVGSYNEQF
TRBV23-1	TRBJ1-5	ASSRGDRGQQPQH
TRBV15	TRBJ2-5	ATSTGKQAQGETQY
TRBV4-1	TRBJ1-1	ASSQVAAGNTEAF
TRBV4-1	TRBJ2-7	ASSLTSGSGYEQY
TRBV27	TRBJ1-5	ASSFSSGEDQPQH
TRBV19	TRBJ1-6	ASSIIPRNSPLH
TRBV7-8	TRBJ1-2	ASSFGPGGQGQNYGYT
TRBV5-6	TRBJ2-6	ASSGGTGDSGANVLT
TRBV4-3	TRBJ2-3	ASSPRGQGTDTQY
TRBV27	TRBJ2-1	ASQDYSYNEQF
TRBV7-9	TRBJ2-5	ASSQMAGMYQETQY
TRBV7-8	TRBJ2-3	ASSLASGTADTQY
TRBV7-8	TRBJ2-5	ASRARRGETQY
TRBV9	TRBJ1-1	ASSPDRANEAF
TRBV30	TRBJ2-5	AWSGSYQETQY